The 20 T cell receptor beta chains reported below all come from one sample, sequenced in a study of neurological immune-mediated disorders. MiXCR was run by TCRdb on the 5' RACE reads, yielding one entry per CDR3 protein. The sample has over 60,000 distinct CDR3 sequences; under 5% are singletons. The sequenced sample consisted of PBMCs. The receptors come from a woman in her forties or fifties with multiple sclerosis.

This clonotype was seen many times. The chain uses TRBV5-5 and TRBJ1-3; D remains unclear. Germline loops: CDR1 SGHKS, CDR2 YYEKEE (reference sequence). V lost 0 bases and J lost 2, with 12 bases in between. This CDR3 has 16 residues. CDR3 nucleotide sequence: TGTGCCAGCAGCTTGGGTCGCCCAAGCGCTGGAAACACCATATATTTT. Its translation: CASSLGRPSAGNTIYF. Combining the CDR3 with reference TRBV5-5 and TRBJ1-3 gives the whole variable domain DAGVTQSPTHLIKTRGQQVTLRCSPISGHKSVSWYQQVLGQGPQFIFQYYEKEERGRGNFPDRFSARQFPNYSSELNVNALLLGDSALYLCASSLGRPSAGNTIYFGEGSWLTVV.

This clonotype has a handful of counts. The gene calls are TRBV18 and TRBJ1-1, with 7 bases aligning to TRBD1. Germline V lookup: CDR1 KGHSH, CDR2 LQKENI. The CDR3 spans 14 residues. Trimming at V came to 3 bases and at J to 5 bases, leaving 6 bases not matched to a gene. The chain's CDR3 is CASSPSGGTTEAFF. The CDR3 bases are TGTGCCAGCTCACCGTCAGGGGGGACTACTGAAGCTTTCTTT.

This clonotype showed up many times. The CDR3 here is CASSQPPGAGDTQYF. The CDR3 DNA sequence: TGCGCCAGCAGCCAGCCCCCAGGGGCAGGAGATACGCAGTATTTT. The chain couples TRBV4-1 to TRBJ2-3; a weak D match, TRBD1 (6 bases). This CDR3 contains 15 residues. Trimming left V 3 bases short and J 5 bases short, with 15 bases between. Germline values: CDR1 MGHRA, CDR2 YSYEKL.

This clonotype has just a few counts. The gene calls are TRBV5-1 and TRBJ2-3, with TRBD2 matching over 10 bases. Germline lookup yields CDR1 SGHRS and CDR2 YFSETQ. There are 15 residues in the CDR3. J lost 2 bases, V lost 3 bases, and 3 bases had no gene match. The CDR3 nucleotides are TGCGCCAGCAGCTCCCTAGCGGGAGTCACAGATACGCAGTATTTT. This encodes CASSSLAGVTDTQYF.

This clonotype has a count of ten or more. The CDR3 DNA is TGTGCCAGCAGCTATCGTGGGATGGACACCGGGGAGCTGTTTTTT. Its translation: CASSYRGMDTGELFF. The chain recombines TRBV6-6 with TRBJ2-2, with D unclear. Trimming removed 6 bases at V and 3 bases at J, with 14 bases between. The CDR3 spans 15 residues. CDR1 and CDR2 from the germline V gene are MNHNY and SVGAGI (reference sequence).

This clonotype has a count of ten or more. The rearrangement joins TRBV7-2 to TRBJ2-3; tentatively, D is TRBD2 (5 bases). The V end was cut by 3 bases, the J end by 3 bases, with 13 bases between. This CDR3 spans 15 amino acids. In germline, CDR1 is SGHTA, CDR2 FQGNSA. The CDR3: CASSFKTGSTDTQYF. In DNA, the CDR3 is TGTGCCAGCAGCTTCAAGACGGGGTCTACAGATACGCAGTATTTT. The whole variable domain, remainder taken from reference TRBV7-2 and TRBJ2-3, is GAGVSQSPSNKVTEKGKDVELRCDPISGHTALYWYRQSLGQGLEFLIYFQGNSAPDKSGLPSDRFSAERTGGSVSTLTIQRTQQEDSAVYLCASSFKTGSTDTQYFGPGTRLTVL.

This clonotype has more than one count but fewer than ten. V and J are TRBV5-1 and TRBJ2-5; TRBD2 is a possible D gene (6 bases). Between the trimmed V and J ends, which lost 4 bases and 2 bases, there was a span of 15 bases. This CDR3 has 15 residues. Germline CDR1 SGHRS, CDR2 YFSETQ. CDR3 sequence reads: CASSVRTGVQETQYF. The CDR3 bases are TGCGCCAGCAGCGTACGAACGGGGGTTCAAGAGACCCAGTACTTC.

This clonotype was seen a few times. The V call is TRBV7-6, the J call TRBJ1-1, with D tentatively TRBD1 (5 bases). This CDR3 has 16 amino acids. Deletions cut 0 bases from V and 1 base from J, with 12 bases between. Germline V lookup: CDR1 SGHVS, CDR2 FNYEAQ. The CDR3 reads CASSLAGGAGNTEAFF. The CDR3 nucleotides read TGTGCCAGCAGCTTAGCGGGGGGTGCGGGGAACACTGAAGCTTTCTTT.

At least ten counts were recorded for this clonotype. V is TRBV10-2 and J is TRBJ2-3, with D possibly being TRBD1 or TRBD2 (5 bases each). CDR3 length equals 13 residues. V gave up 10 bases and J gave up 4 bases, with 15 bases separating them. Germline V gene sequence: CDR1 WSHSY, CDR2 SAAADI. The CDR3 coding sequence is TGCGCCATCCGATGGGACGCATCAGATACGCAGTATTTT. This translates into CAIRWDASDTQYF.

This clonotype came up once. A much larger clone differs from this one at a single base, so this may be a read error. The J gene is TRBJ2-2, the V gene TRBV9; a possible D gene is TRBD1 (5 bases). In germline, CDR1 is SGDLS, CDR2 YYNGEE. This CDR3 is built from 14 residues. The CDR3 DNA reads TGTGCCAGCAACGTAGACAGCTACACCGGGGAGCTGTTTTTT. Translating gives CASNVDSYTGELFF.

This clonotype has at least ten counts. This rearrangement joins TRBV30 to TRBJ1-1; D not resolved. The CDR3 has 12 amino acids. Trimming removed 1 base from V and 8 bases from J, with 11 bases in between. Germline V gives CDR1 GTSNPN, CDR2 SVGIG (reference sequence). Here the CDR3 DNA reads TGTGCCTGGAGTGATGAAGGTTACGAAGCTTTCTTT. Its protein product is CAWSDEGYEAFF.

This clonotype was picked up many times. This sequence joins TRBV10-2 and TRBJ2-5, with D tentatively TRBD1 or TRBD2 (5 bases each). V was pared by 6 bases and J by 1 base, with 12 bases between. Germline V gives CDR1 WSHSY, CDR2 SAAADI. This CDR3 region has 14 residues. The CDR3 loop reads CASRSGGGQETQYF. The DNA for the CDR3 is TGCGCCAGCAGATCAGGTGGGGGCCAAGAGACCCAGTACTTC.

This clonotype occurred many times. V usage is TRBV29-1 and J usage is TRBJ1-1; 9 bases are shared with TRBD1. Germline V gene data show CDR1 as SQVTM and CDR2 as ANQGSEA. Trimming removed 7 bases from V and 1 base from J; junction bases left unmatched: 7. The length of the CDR3 is 14 residues. Written as DNA, the CDR3 is TGCAGCGCCCCGCAGACAGGGGGGAACACTGAAGCTTTCTTT. It specifies CSAPQTGGNTEAFF. The full variable domain, with the rest looked up from reference TRBV29-1 and TRBJ1-1, is SAVISQKPSRDICQRGTSLTIQCQVDSQVTMMFWYRQQPGQSLTLIATANQGSEATYESGFVIDKFPISRPNLTFSTLTVSNMSPEDSSIYLCSAPQTGGNTEAFFGQGTRLTVV.

This clonotype was seen many times. The chain recombines TRBV5-1 with TRBJ1-1; D might be TRBD1 (5 bases). CDR1 and CDR2 from the germline V gene are SGHRS and YFSETQ. The CDR3 runs to 13 residues. The V end lost 5 bases, the J end lost 5 bases, and 13 bases lay between the germline ends. CDR3 protein: CASSRGMGTEAFF. CDR3 bases: TGCGCCAGCAGTCGGGGGATGGGAACTGAAGCTTTCTTT.

This clonotype was counted ten times or more. J is TRBJ2-3 and V is TRBV7-2; 11 nucleotides line up with TRBD1. In germline, CDR1 is SGHTA, CDR2 FQGNSA. The CDR3 contains 15 residues. After removal of 5 bases from V and 8 bases from J, the junction contained 9 bases not matched to a gene. CDR3 DNA: TGTGCCAGCAGCATCGGGACAGGGGGTTGGGGTACGCAGTATTTT. As protein: CASSIGTGGWGTQYF.

This clonotype was recorded many times. The rearrangement joins TRBV4-1 to TRBJ1-4; the D gene is possibly TRBD1 (6 bases). The CDR3 length is 15 residues. Germline lookup yields CDR1 MGHRA and CDR2 YSYEKL. Trimming took 6 bases from V and 5 from J, leaving 16 bases between them. CDR3 bases: TGCGCCAGCAGTCCACCAACAGGGATAAATGAAAAACTGTTTTTT. Its protein is CASSPPTGINEKLFF.

The table lists this clonotype with many counts. The chain is built from TRBV5-1 and TRBJ2-3; D unresolved. V was cut by 5 bases and J by 8 bases, with 15 bases left in between. CDR3 size: 13 residues. The germline V gene encodes CDR1 SGHRS and CDR2 YFSETQ. Written as DNA, the CDR3 is TGCGCCAGCAGACCGAACACCGACGGTACGCAGTATTTT. This translates into CASRPNTDGTQYF.

This clonotype was seen ten or more times. V and J are TRBV9 and TRBJ1-2, with D perhaps TRBD1 (5 bases). With 3 bases removed from V and 4 bases from J, the gap between germline ends came to 19 bases. CDR3 length: 16 residues. Germline V gives CDR1 SGDLS, CDR2 YYNGEE. This chain's CDR3 is CASSGGFEEGIYGYTF. CDR3 in DNA: TGTGCCAGCAGCGGGGGCTTTGAGGAGGGGATCTATGGCTACACCTTC.

There are many counts of this clonotype. The rearrangement uses TRBV12-3 or TRBV12-4 and TRBJ1-1, with D uncertain. This CDR3 spans 15 amino acids. V lost 10 bases and J lost 0, with 18 bases in between. CDR3 bases: TGTGCCATACTAAACAGCCCGGGGTTGAACACTGAAGCTTTCTTT. Translating gives CAILNSPGLNTEAFF.

J is TRBJ1-1 and V is TRBV5-1; D ambiguous. Germline V CDR1 and CDR2: SGHRS, YFSETQ. The V gene lost 4 bases and the J gene lost 1 base, with 8 bases spanning the gap. The length of the CDR3 is 13 residues. CDR3 sequence (DNA): TGCGCCAGCAGCCGTGAAGGGAACACTGAAGCTTTCTTT. It yields the protein CASSREGNTEAFF. Full variable domain (outside the CDR3, taken from reference TRBV5-1 and TRBJ1-1): KAGVTQTPRYLIKTRGQQVTLSCSPISGHRSVSWYQQTPGQGLQFLFEYFSETQRNKGNFPGRFSGRQFSNSRSEMNVSTLELGDSALYLCASSREGNTEAFFGQGTRLTVV.